This T cell receptor beta chain was retrieved from a study of shared clonotypes between healthy human individuals. Study-level background: A donor's plate count was three for CD4 naive and three for CD4 memory; CD8 naive had two and CD8 memory one.

Per the study methods: Because ImmunoSEQ provided only junction sequences with no quality scores, the filtering differed. Here immunoSEQ multiplex PCR was the method, and the copy in TCRdb shows in-frame clones only, minus some. V and J calls and clone size are those listed in that table; D and trimming were worked out from the DNA. The sample has over 150,000 clones; about 66% are singletons. Looked up from germline, CDR1 is LNHDA and CDR2 is SQIVND (reference sequence). The length of the CDR3 is 12 residues. With 3 bases removed from V and 3 bases from J, the gap between germline ends came to 6 bases. This clone came up a few times. Each sample came from a Caucasian adult donor living in Nashville, Tennessee.

The chain combines TRBV19 with TRBJ2-7, with D hard to call. The origin of this receptor is a man aged 25-45 years in good health. Specimen: memory CD4+ T cells sorted from blood. Subset indicated: CD45RA-negative fraction. The DNA for the CDR3 is TGTGCCAGTAGTATGACTGACTACGAGCAGTACTTC. This codes for CASSMTDYEQYF.